The 28 T cell receptor beta chains below were found in one sample sequenced in a study of graft-versus-host responses after intestinal transplantation. The method was immunoSEQ multiplex PCR; TCRdb's version includes in-frame clones alone and lacks a portion of them. Of roughly 19,000 clones in the sample, around 93% were seen once. Sequencing was performed on PBMCs, taken 23 days after intestinal transplant. These receptors came from a human patient who received an intestinal transplant, so some T cells may come from the graft donor.

This chain joins TRBV30 and TRBJ1-4; unclear D gene. CDR3 size: 11 residues. Germline V gene lookup returns CDR1 GTSNPN and CDR2 SVGIG (reference sequence). Trimming took off 0 bases at V and 7 bases at J, with 3 bases between the two ends. The CDR3 here is CAWSVSEKLFF. CDR3 bases: TGTGCCTGGAGTGTAAGTGAAAAACTGTTTTTT. Full variable domain (remainder filled in from reference TRBV30 and TRBJ1-4): SQTIHQWPATLVQPVGSPLSLECTVEGTSNPNLYWYRQAAGRGLQLLFYSVGIGQISSEVPQNLSASRPQDRQFILSSKKLLLSDSGFYLCAWSVSEKLFFGSGTQLSVL.

The rearrangement uses TRBV7-7 and TRBJ2-5; possibly TRBD1 for D (8 bases). The ends were cut back, 5 bases at V and 5 bases at J, with 15 bases in the middle. The length of the CDR3 is 14 residues. Germline V lookup: CDR1 SSHAT, CDR2 FNYEAQ (reference sequence). CDR3 nucleotides: TGTGCCAGCAGCCTGACAGGGGAGGGCGAGACCCAGTACTTC. Protein: CASSLTGEGETQYF.

The chain combines TRBV12-2 with TRBJ1-1. TRBV12-2 is noted as a pseudogene. This CDR3 is built from 16 residues. The CDR3 loop is CASRLPPAEENTEAFF. For the CDR3, the DNA is TGTGCAAGTCGCCTCCCGCCCGCCGAGGAGAACACTGAAGCTTTCTTT.

Remarks on this clone: Compared with germline, one end of the junction differs, possibly owing to a read error. V usage is TRBV30 and J usage is TRBJ2-7, with D possibly matching TRBD2 (6 bases). Per the germline V gene, CDR1 is GTSNPN and CDR2 is SVGIG (reference sequence). The CDR3 is made up of 11 amino acids. CDR3 region: CGLAGTYGQYF. The DNA of the CDR3 is TGTGGGTTGGCGGGGACCTACGGGCAGTACTTC.

This chain joins TRBV19 and TRBJ2-1, with 7 bases that match TRBD2. The CDR3 is made up of 16 amino acids. Germline V lookup: CDR1 LNHDA, CDR2 SQIVND (reference sequence). V lost 5 bases to trimming and J lost 0 bases; unmatched junction nucleotides: 7. The CDR3 protein is CASSFGGRASYNEQFF. CDR3 in DNA: TGTGCCAGTAGTTTTGGAGGGAGGGCCTCCTACAATGAGCAGTTCTTC. Full variable domain (rest looked up from reference TRBV19 and TRBJ2-1): DGGITQSPKYLFRKEGQNVTLSCEQNLNHDAMYWYRQDPGQGLRLIYYSQIVNDFQKGDIAEGYSVSREKKESFPLTVTSAQKNPTAFYLCASSFGGRASYNEQFFGPGTRLTVL.

This clone has only one observation. The chain combines TRBV5-1 with TRBJ2-2; 14 nucleotides agree with TRBD2. The J segment lost 3 bases and the V segment lost 4 bases, leaving 5 bases of the junction unmatched. The V gene's germline CDR1 is SGHRS and CDR2 YFSETQ. The CDR3 consists of 17 residues. The CDR3 DNA is TGCGCCAGCAGCAGGACTAGCGGGAGGTCGTACACCGGGGAGCTGTTTTTT. Protein: CASSRTSGRSYTGELFF.

This rearrangement joins TRBV5-1 to TRBJ2-1; 13 nucleotides agree with TRBD2. CDR3 length equals 15 residues. The trim removed 6 bases at V and 8 bases at J, leaving 8 bases unmatched. The germline CDR1 and CDR2 sequences are SGHRS and YFSETQ. The CDR3 loop is CASTTGTSGIDEQFF. DNA of the CDR3: TGCGCCAGCACGACAGGGACTAGCGGGATTGATGAGCAGTTCTTC. Looking up the rest from reference TRBV5-1 and TRBJ2-1 gives the full variable domain: KAGVTQTPRYLIKTRGQQVTLSCSPISGHRSVSWYQQTPGQGLQFLFEYFSETQRNKGNFPGRFSGRQFSNSRSEMNVSTLELGDSALYLCASTTGTSGIDEQFFGPGTRLTVL.

The chain joins TRBV6-1 to TRBJ2-2; no clear D. The CDR3 length is 16 residues. Germline CDR1 and CDR2: MNHNS and SASEGT. The V end was cut by 1 base, the J end by 0 bases, with 9 bases between. In DNA, the CDR3 is TGTGCCAGCAGTGAAGTTGTACCCGCGAACACCGGGGAGCTGTTTTTT. As protein: CASSEVVPANTGELFF.

The CDR3 reads CASTPRGSGGPDTQYF. The CDR3 nucleotides are TGTGCCAGCACCCCTCGGGGGAGTGGGGGCCCAGATACGCAGTATTTT. V usage is TRBV27 and J usage is TRBJ2-3; perhaps D is TRBD1 or TRBD2 (6 bases each). The V end was cut by 7 bases, the J end by 4 bases, with 21 bases between. The CDR3 extends over 16 amino acids. CDR1 MNHEY and CDR2 SMNVEV come from the germline V gene (reference sequence).

CDR3 protein: CASSLAGSYEQYF. The CDR3 DNA reads TGTGCCAGCAGCTTGGCGGGGAGCTACGAGCAGTACTTC. The chain couples TRBV5-6 to TRBJ2-7; D may be TRBD2 (5 bases). The CDR3 has 13 amino acids. The germline V gene has CDR1 SGHDT and CDR2 YYEEEE. Between the trimmed V and J ends, which lost 0 bases and 3 bases, there was a span of 7 bases.

The DNA for the CDR3 is TGTGCCAGCAGTCCCTTGACAGGTGGTTCCTACGAGCAGTACTTC. It yields the protein CASSPLTGGSYEQYF. J is TRBJ2-7 and V is TRBV27, with a weak D call TRBD1 (6 bases). CDR1 and CDR2 (germline): MNHEY, SMNVEV (reference sequence). The CDR3 is made up of 15 amino acids. V lost 5 bases and J 1 base, leaving 15 bases between the germline ends.

V and J are TRBV4-2 and TRBJ2-1; D unresolved. Germline CDR1 LGHNA, CDR2 YNFKEQ. Trimming left V 4 bases short and J 10 bases short, with 14 bases between. The CDR3 length is 13 residues. The CDR3 nucleotides read TGTGCCAGCAGCCCCCCAGGCAGAGAGGAGCAGTTCTTC. This sequence encodes CASSPPGREEQFF.

This sequence joins TRBV27 and TRBJ1-4; a possible D gene is TRBD1 (5 bases). The V end was cut by 6 bases, the J end by 6 bases, with 17 bases between. This CDR3 contains 15 residues. The germline V gene has CDR1 MNHEY and CDR2 SMNVEV (reference sequence). The CDR3 nucleotides read TGTGCCAGCAGCCCCCCTGACAGCCTACATGAAAAACTGTTTTTT. Its translation is CASSPPDSLHEKLFF.

The gene calls are TRBV19 and TRBJ1-5; D may be TRBD1 (5 bases). Germline V gene sequence: CDR1 LNHDA, CDR2 SQIVND (reference sequence). This CDR3 spans 13 amino acids. V lost 8 bases and J lost 4, with 12 bases in between. The chain's CDR3 is CASVRGFNQPQHF. The CDR3 nucleotides are TGTGCCAGTGTCCGGGGGTTTAATCAGCCCCAGCATTTT.

The chain uses TRBV28 and TRBJ2-1; 16 nucleotides match TRBD2. The CDR3 has 18 amino acids. Germline-derived CDR1 and CDR2 are MDHEN and SYDVKM. The junction had 7 bases not matched to a gene; V was cut back by 6 bases and J by 2 bases. The CDR3 region is CASRLPGLAGGPYNEQFF. In DNA, the CDR3 is TGTGCCAGCAGATTACCGGGACTAGCGGGAGGGCCCTACAATGAGCAGTTCTTC.

This chain links TRBV7-2 with TRBJ2-7, with D possibly being TRBD1 or TRBD2 (5 bases each). Germline CDR1 and CDR2: SGHTA and FQGNSA. This CDR3 is built from 13 residues. V lost 1 base and J 3 bases, leaving 7 bases between the germline ends. CDR3 bases: TGTGCCAGCAGCTTAGTTGGGGGCTACGAGCAGTACTTC. Residues: CASSLVGGYEQYF.

V is TRBV5-1 and J is TRBJ2-7, with a weak D call TRBD2 (5 bases). This CDR3 has 16 residues. The germline V gene encodes CDR1 SGHRS and CDR2 YFSETQ. Trimming left V 1 base short and J 1 base short, with 15 bases between. This chain's CDR3 is CASSLSHRLPSYEQYF. The CDR3 nucleotides are TGCGCCAGCAGCTTGAGTCACAGACTACCATCCTACGAGCAGTACTTC.

This chain connects TRBV6-5 to TRBJ2-3; D is possibly TRBD2 (6 bases). The CDR3 is made up of 15 amino acids. V was cut by 0 bases and J by 5 bases, with 12 bases left in between. Germline-derived CDR1 and CDR2 are MNHEY and SVGAGI. This chain's CDR3 is CASSYSTVGGDTQYF. As DNA, the CDR3 is TGTGCCAGCAGTTACTCGACCGTGGGGGGAGATACGCAGTATTTT.

The chain employs TRBV9 and TRBJ2-1; TRBD1 is a possible D gene (6 bases). Trimming shortened V by 4 bases and J by 2 bases, and 13 bases separated the two germline ends. Per germline, CDR1 SGDLS and CDR2 YYNGEE. The CDR3 runs 15 residues. This chain's CDR3 is CASSPHRETYNEQFF. The CDR3 nucleotides are TGTGCCAGCAGCCCCCACAGGGAGACCTACAATGAGCAGTTCTTC.

The J gene is TRBJ1-3, the V gene TRBV10-2; tentative D call: TRBD1 (6 bases). The CDR3 loop spans 15 amino acids. V was clipped by 6 bases and J by 8 bases, with 20 bases between them. Looked up from germline, CDR1 is WSHSY and CDR2 is SAAADI. CDR3 in amino acids: CASSETAGVIDTIYF. DNA for the CDR3: TGCGCCAGCAGCGAAACGGCAGGGGTAATAGACACCATATATTTT.

The chain joins TRBV5-4 to TRBJ2-2; 9 bases fit TRBD1. The CDR3 length is 15 residues. In germline, CDR1 is SGHNT, CDR2 YYREEE (reference sequence). The V and J ends lost 0 bases and 4 bases, in that order; junction bases with no gene match: 1. CDR3 protein: CASSLAGQGTGELFF. CDR3 in DNA: TGTGCCAGCAGCTTGGCGGGACAGGGCACCGGGGAGCTGTTTTTT.

As for this clone: The junction and the germline gene differ at one end; a read error may be behind it. Other DNA sequences within the sample encode an identical CDR3. V and J are TRBV4-1 and TRBJ2-5, with D perhaps matching TRBD2 (7 bases). CDR3 size: 16 residues. Germline-derived CDR1 and CDR2 are MGHRA and YSYEKL. The DNA of the CDR3 is TGTGCCAGCAGCCAAATCGGGGGGCGATCCCAAGAGACCCAGTACTTC. This translates into CASSQIGGRSQETQYF.

The chain couples TRBV5-1 to TRBJ2-7; TRBD1 might be the D (6 bases). CDR3 length equals 14 residues. Germline CDR1 and CDR2: SGHRS and YFSETQ. V lost 0 bases to trimming and J lost 5 bases, with 12 bases between them. The CDR3 sequence is CASSLDQGKNEQYF. CDR3 DNA sequence: TGCGCCAGCAGCTTGGATCAGGGGAAGAACGAGCAGTACTTC.

The chain carries TRBV29-1 and TRBJ2-7; no clear D. This CDR3 region has 13 residues. V was cut by 4 bases and J by 0 bases, with 10 bases left in between. The germline V gene has CDR1 SQVTM and CDR2 ANQGSEA. CDR3 in amino acids: CSVVWVSSYEQYF. The CDR3 DNA follows: TGCAGCGTTGTTTGGGTTAGCTCCTACGAGCAGTACTTC.

In DNA, the CDR3 is TGCAGCGTTGAAGACTTCGCGGGATATGGCTACACCTTC. The encoded protein is CSVEDFAGYGYTF. This chain joins TRBV29-1 and TRBJ1-2, with unresolved D. The CDR3 has 13 residues. CDR1 is SQVTM, CDR2 ANQGSEA, per germline. Trimming removed 0 bases at V and 5 bases at J, with 10 bases between. Looking up the rest from reference TRBV29-1 and TRBJ1-2 gives the full variable domain: SAVISQKPSRDICQRGTSLTIQCQVDSQVTMMFWYRQQPGQSLTLIATANQGSEATYESGFVIDKFPISRPNLTFSTLTVSNMSPEDSSIYLCSVEDFAGYGYTFGSGTRLTVV.

The rearrangement joins TRBV10-3 to TRBJ2-7; 9 positions agree with TRBD2. Germline trimming cut 10 bases from V and 1 base from J; bases unmatched to any gene: 11. The germline CDR1 and CDR2 sequences are ENHRY and SYGVKD. The CDR3 loop spans 15 amino acids. Here the CDR3 reads CASSPGLAYSYEQYF. The CDR3 DNA is TGTGCCAGCAGCCCTGGACTAGCGTATTCCTACGAGCAGTACTTC.

This chain connects TRBV5-6 to TRBJ2-7, with D hard to call. Trimming shortened V by 4 bases and J by 2 bases, and 16 bases separated the two germline ends. The CDR3 sequence is 15 residues long. Germline V gene sequence: CDR1 SGHDT, CDR2 YYEEEE. In nucleotides, the CDR3 is TGTGCCAGCAGCCAAGGATGGCAGGTTGCCTACGAGCAGTACTTC. Translating gives CASSQGWQVAYEQYF.

J is TRBJ1-2 and V is TRBV7-9; 7 bases are a match to TRBD1. J was trimmed by 1 base and V by 3 bases; bases with no gene match: 8. This CDR3 has 16 residues. From germline, CDR1 is SEHNR and CDR2 FQNEAQ (reference sequence). The CDR3 region is CASSFLGGEGNYGYTF. CDR3 DNA sequence: TGTGCCAGCAGCTTTCTAGGGGGCGAGGGTAACTATGGCTACACCTTC.